This T cell receptor (beta chain) was recorded in a study of T cell responses to AZD1222 COVID-19 vaccine (dated by TCRdb to the early 2020s). Background on the whole study: AZD1222 recipients given second doses at about 4 weeks or at about 12 weeks were pooled, since spike-specific TCR depth and breadth were not found to differ between the two schedules. A total of 230 or so trial participants underwent TCR sequencing, of whom 200 to 220 received two doses of AZD1222 and about 26 received two doses of the MenACWY control vaccine. Trial participants were enrolled by age into subgroups of 18-55, 56-69 and 70-plus years, and roughly 160, 29 and 62 TCR-sequenced participants, respectively, were included in these subgroups. What the authors observed across the whole study: CD4 TCRs associated with the vaccine covered the entire spike protein, and the dominant responses were in regions 160-218 and 743-854. Spike-specific TCR breadth and depth rose significantly after two AZD1222 doses compared with day 0 and with MenACWY recipients. Because no samples from the day 14 peak response were available, repertoires could be characterized only after the peak T cell response. In the small 56-69-year group, the increase in depth fell short of significance, most likely because of low power. Epitopes outside the regions mutated in the B.1.351 and B.1.1.7 variants were reportedly recognized by nearly half of the unique spike-specific TCRs. Participants were mostly white British and included more females than males, and it was suggested by the authors that clonal diversity may have been underestimated. Conclusions about previously exposed vaccinees are limited, since just five or six AZD1222 recipients were seropositive for SARS-CoV-2 at baseline.

As to this clone: Its antigen has not been determined. Within one base of it there is no much larger clone, and no base qualities were kept.

V loses 0 bases of germline sequence and J loses 6 bases, and the interval between the two ends is 15 bases. From the germline V gene, CDR1 is SGDLS and CDR2 is YYNGEE. The CDR3 runs 15 amino acids, cysteine and phenylalanine included. The sequence is cut down to CDR3 DNA, 45 bases in frame from base 1. The CDR3 regions of human TCRbeta chains were subjected to immunosequencing. In the paper's pipeline: TCRs in the repertoires were matched against a reference library of SARS-CoV-2-specific TCRs that had been generated with the MIRA antigen-specificity platform. Breadth meant the fraction of unique TCRs that were SARS-CoV-2-associated, whereas depth meant the fraction of total T cells that were SARS-CoV-2-associated. Using the MIRA data, every spike-specific TCR was mapped to the spike region that the TCR reacted to and assigned to either a CD4 or a CD8 class. Log10-transformed breadth and depth values were compared by one-way ANOVA with Sidak's multiple comparisons tests. As stored in TCRdb, this immuneACCESS dataset retains in-frame rearrangements with V and J assigned. A fraction of the clones does not appear; measured against another copy, unresolved V genes explain less than half of the discrepancy, and the remainder lacks a known reason. V and J calls plus clone size are reproduced from that table; the DNA served to infer D and trimming. The sample table contains some 120,000 clones; only one count was recorded for 86% of them. Roughly 12% of the sample lies in the top ten.

Sample time point, as interpreted from the label and publication: baseline before first vaccination. Samples from vaccinated people were obtained from the UK trials COV001 and COV002, which included a single-blind randomized controlled phase 2/3 trial of AZD1222 (ChAdOx1 nCoV-19) in healthy adults. Trial participant PBMC samples were collected at day 0 and day 28 after the second dose for TCRbeta chain sequencing. Rearrangement joined TRBV9 to TRBJ1-2; the D region possibly corresponds to TRBD1 (6 bases align). The clonotype comes from an adult in good health. Material: peripheral blood, obtained on day 0 of AZD1222 vaccination. The base sequence is TGTGCCAGCAGCGTAGAGTGGGGGCTCGAGAATGGCTACACCTTC. Translated, this gives CASSVEWGLENGYTF.